Below are 23 T cell receptor beta chains sequenced from a single sample in a study of blood T cell repertoires in COVID-19. Using immunoSEQ multiplex PCR, the repertoire was profiled, and TCRdb retains in-frame clones only, with some absent. The profile shows about 170,000 clones, about 93% of them singletons. The sample was peripheral blood. These receptors were taken from a woman aged 45-65 years with acute or convalescent COVID-19.

The chain employs TRBV29-1 and TRBJ1-2; D might be TRBD1 (5 bases). Germline V gene data show CDR1 as SQVTM and CDR2 as ANQGSEA. The CDR3 contains 11 residues. Trimming removed 4 bases from V and 2 bases from J, with 5 bases in between. DNA of the CDR3: TGCAGCGTTGGGACAAACTATGGCTACACCTTC. Translated, it gives CSVGTNYGYTF.

The rearrangement joins TRBV6-6 to TRBJ1-4; D not resolved. CDR3 length: 13 amino acids. Germline-derived CDR1 and CDR2 are MNHNY and SVGAGI (reference sequence). V was trimmed by 4 bases and J by 3 bases, leaving 6 bases between them. CDR3 in amino acids: CASSSQSNEKLFF. The CDR3 DNA reads as TGTGCCAGCAGTTCACAGTCTAATGAAAAACTGTTTTTT.

The genes are TRBV18 and TRBJ1-6; 9 positions match TRBD1. The CDR3 spans 15 residues. With 3 bases clipped from V and 9 bases from J, the junction kept 6 bases outside the gene matches. The germline CDR1 and CDR2 sequences are KGHSH and LQKENI. The DNA of the CDR3 is TGTGCCAGCTCACCCGGGACAGGGAGGAGTTCACCCCTCCACTTT. This encodes CASSPGTGRSSPLHF.

The chain recombines TRBV7-6 with TRBJ2-1; D possibly corresponds to TRBD1 (6 bases). There are 14 residues in the CDR3. Germline V lookup: CDR1 SGHVS, CDR2 FNYEAQ. With 1 base removed from V and 6 bases from J, the gap between germline ends came to 10 bases. CDR3 nucleotide sequence: TGTGCCAGCAGCTTAGGAGGACAGTTCAATGAGCAGTTCTTC. This sequence encodes CASSLGGQFNEQFF.

To note about this clone: The junction departs from germline at one end; a sequencing error may be responsible. The chain uses TRBV2 and TRBJ1-1; D possibly corresponds to TRBD1 (6 bases). The length of the CDR3 is 14 residues. Germline V gene data show CDR1 as SNHLY and CDR2 as FYNNEI. DNA for the CDR3: TGTGCCAGCAGTGATAAGAGACCAGGGGTGGGGACGACCTTT. Translating it yields CASSDKRPGVGTTF. The complete variable domain, with remaining parts taken from reference TRBV2 and TRBJ1-1, reads EPEVTQTPSHQVTQMGQEVILRCVPISNHLYFYWYRQILGQKVEFLVSFYNNEISEKSEIFDDQFSVERPDGSNFTLKIRSTKLEDSAMYFCASSDKRPGVGTTFGQGTRLTVV.

V usage is TRBV5-4 and J usage is TRBJ1-2; a weak D match, TRBD1 (6 bases). From germline, CDR1 is SGHNT and CDR2 YYREEE (reference sequence). V was trimmed by 1 base and J by 2 bases, leaving 12 bases between them. The CDR3 contains 15 residues. Written as DNA, the CDR3 is TGTGCCAGCAGCTTGTCGGAACAGGGAAACTATGGCTACACCTTC. Its protein product is CASSLSEQGNYGYTF.

The gene calls are TRBV5-1 and TRBJ2-3; a weak D match, TRBD1 (5 bases). Germline lookup yields CDR1 SGHRS and CDR2 YFSETQ. V shed 4 bases and J shed 0 bases, with 9 bases lying between them. The CDR3 has 14 residues. This CDR3 is CASSPGHSTDTQYF. For the CDR3, the DNA is TGCGCCAGCAGCCCAGGACATAGCACAGATACGCAGTATTTT.

V is TRBV4-1 and J is TRBJ2-5; 9 bases are shared with TRBD2. After removal of 2 bases from V and 2 bases from J, the junction contained 3 bases not matched to a gene. Germline CDR1 reads MGHRA; CDR2 reads YSYEKL. This CDR3 has 15 amino acids. CDR3 loop: CASSQQAGGQETQYF. CDR3 DNA: TGCGCCAGCAGCCAACAAGCGGGGGGACAAGAGACCCAGTACTTC.

The chain is built from TRBV2 and TRBJ1-2; the D gene is possibly TRBD1 (5 bases). Germline-derived CDR1 and CDR2 are SNHLY and FYNNEI. Trimming removed 6 bases from V and 4 bases from J, with 15 bases in between. The CDR3 contains 14 residues. The CDR3 region is CASSVNGASYGYTF. CDR3 nucleotides: TGTGCCAGCAGCGTCAATGGGGCCTCCTATGGCTACACCTTC. Complete variable domain (other parts from reference TRBV2 and TRBJ1-2): EPEVTQTPSHQVTQMGQEVILRCVPISNHLYFYWYRQILGQKVEFLVSFYNNEISEKSEIFDDQFSVERPDGSNFTLKIRSTKLEDSAMYFCASSVNGASYGYTFGSGTRLTVV.

The chain joins TRBV6-6 to TRBJ1-1; 7 bases agree with TRBD1. CDR3 length: 15 residues. Germline-derived CDR1 and CDR2 are MNHNY and SVGAGI (reference sequence). The V and J ends lost 5 bases and 1 base, in that order; junction bases with no gene match: 7. In DNA, the CDR3 is TGTGCCAGCAGTGCTGAGAGGACAGGGAACACTGAAGCTTTCTTT. Its protein is CASSAERTGNTEAFF.

This clone was observed a single time. CDR3 bases: TGTGCCAGTAGTATATCGACAGGTCGGGGCTATGGCTACACCTTC. Its translation is CASSISTGRGYGYTF. V gene TRBV19 combines with J gene TRBJ1-2, with a possible D match to TRBD1 (6 bases). The CDR3 is made up of 15 amino acids. Germline V CDR1 and CDR2: LNHDA, SQIVND (reference sequence). Trimming cost V 2 bases and J 4 bases, with 14 bases left between them.

V is TRBV28 and J is TRBJ1-1; no firm D call. In germline, CDR1 is MDHEN, CDR2 SYDVKM. V dropped 8 bases and J dropped 5 bases, with 18 bases sitting between them. The CDR3 has 14 residues. The CDR3 nucleotides read TGTGCCAGCGGGGTGCCGGGGAGGTGGACTGAAGCTTTCTTT. Translation: CASGVPGRWTEAFF.

This chain links TRBV5-4 with TRBJ2-1; weak D call: TRBD2 (7 bases). Trimming took 2 bases from V and 7 from J, leaving 16 bases between them. The CDR3 loop spans 15 amino acids. Germline-derived CDR1 and CDR2 are SGHNT and YYREEE (reference sequence). CDR3 bases: TGTGCCAGCAGCTTAAACAGGGCCGGGGGGAATGAGCAGTTCTTC. This sequence encodes CASSLNRAGGNEQFF.

This chain links TRBV19 with TRBJ1-6; D call uncertain. Trimming pared 10 bases from V and 13 bases from J, leaving 14 bases between. The CDR3 sequence is 11 residues long. CDR1 LNHDA and CDR2 SQIVND come from the germline V gene (reference sequence). The CDR3 spells CATEGPGPLHF. CDR3 in DNA: TGTGCCACCGAAGGCCCCGGGCCCCTCCACTTT.

This rearrangement joins TRBV2 to TRBJ2-5; no clear D gene. The CDR3 totals 14 residues. The V end was cut by 7 bases, the J end by 1 base, with 13 bases between. Germline V gene sequence: CDR1 SNHLY, CDR2 FYNNEI. CDR3 in DNA: TGTGCCAGCACTTTCCTCTGGGCCCAAGAGACCCAGTACTTC. Protein product: CASTFLWAQETQYF. The full variable domain, in which reference TRBV2 and TRBJ2-5 provide the parts outside the CDR3, is EPEVTQTPSHQVTQMGQEVILRCVPISNHLYFYWYRQILGQKVEFLVSFYNNEISEKSEIFDDQFSVERPDGSNFTLKIRSTKLEDSAMYFCASTFLWAQETQYFGPGTRLLVL.

The chain links TRBV6-5 to TRBJ1-2; 7 bases map to TRBD1. This CDR3 has 13 residues. V lost 10 bases and J lost 7; bases outside the gene matches: 12. CDR1 MNHEY and CDR2 SVGAGI come from the germline V gene. The CDR3 bases are TGTGCCACCCAGGGACAGCGGATAGGTGGCTACACCTTC. It is translated as CATQGQRIGGYTF.

The rearrangement joins TRBV9 to TRBJ1-4; the D gene is possibly TRBD1 (6 bases). The V gene's germline CDR1 is SGDLS and CDR2 YYNGEE. V was shortened by 4 bases and J by 8 bases, with 12 bases between the two germline ends. The CDR3 sequence is 13 residues long. CDR3 amino acids: CASSLGHGEKLFF. CDR3 DNA: TGTGCCAGCAGCTTGGGACATGGGGAAAAACTGTTTTTT.

The chain carries TRBV19 and TRBJ1-1; tentatively, D is TRBD1 (5 bases). CDR3 length: 15 residues. V was cut by 4 bases and J by 4 bases, with 16 bases left in between. Germline CDR1 and CDR2: LNHDA and SQIVND (reference sequence). Here the CDR3 reads CASSRPRVLSTEAFF. The DNA for the CDR3 is TGTGCCAGTAGTAGACCCAGGGTGCTGAGCACTGAAGCTTTCTTT.

The rearrangement links TRBV5-5 to TRBJ1-1; 8 bases fit TRBD1. V shed 4 bases and J 5 bases; nucleotides not matched to a gene: 10. Looked up from germline, CDR1 is SGHKS and CDR2 is YYEKEE (reference sequence). The CDR3 spans 15 residues. CDR3 region: CASSRRGLVGTEAFF. CDR3 nucleotide sequence: TGTGCCAGCAGCCGCAGGGGGCTAGTGGGGACTGAAGCTTTCTTT.

This rearrangement joins TRBV25-1 to TRBJ1-6; 7 nucleotides line up with TRBD1. J gave up 7 bases and V 1 base, and 10 bases lay outside the gene matches. Germline values: CDR1 MGHDK, CDR2 SYGVNS. The CDR3 runs to 17 residues. The CDR3 DNA sequence: TGTGCCAGCAGTGAATCGGGACAGCTGTATAGCAATTCACCCCTCCACTTT. Translating it yields CASSESGQLYSNSPLHF.

The gene calls are TRBV6-1 and TRBJ2-2; tentatively, D is TRBD2 (5 bases). CDR3 length: 14 amino acids. Germline CDR1 is MNHNS and CDR2 is SASEGT. Trimming cost V 2 bases and J 4 bases, with 8 bases left between them. CDR3 sequence reads: CASSEWRITGELFF. The CDR3 coding sequence is TGTGCCAGCAGTGAATGGAGGATCACCGGGGAGCTGTTTTTT.

CDR3 in DNA: TGTGCCAGCACCTTGCGGCTCGCCTACGAGCAGTACTTC. The encoded protein is CASTLRLAYEQYF. The chain couples TRBV11-3 to TRBJ2-7; D unclear. CDR3 length equals 13 residues. The germline V and J ends were trimmed by 7 bases and 2 bases, with 12 bases remaining between them. The germline gives CDR1 SGHNT, CDR2 YENEEA.

This clone occurred once. This chain links TRBV7-2 with TRBJ1-1; no clear D. The germline V gene has CDR1 SGHTA and CDR2 FQGNSA. The ends were cut back, 2 bases at V and 5 bases at J, with 12 bases in the middle. The CDR3 spans 14 residues. CDR3 coding DNA: TGTGCCAGCAGCTTACCTATCACGGGGACTGAAGCTTTCTTT. Translated, it gives CASSLPITGTEAFF.